Listed below are T cell receptor beta chains from one sample, sequenced in a study of post-analysis software for immune sequencing data. TCRdb reanalysed the PCR reads using MiXCR and keeps one entry per CDR3 protein. The data show hundreds of thousands of distinct CDR3 sequences, with roughly 47% seen just once and around 1.7% held by the top ten. Sequenced: blood. These receptors were obtained from a girl under 18 with multiple sclerosis. Both conserved end residues are part of each CDR3. Fields, in order: V gene, D gene, J gene, clone size, CDR3 protein, CDR3 DNA. A D gene is named only where the DNA matches it firmly. Not every row has a clone size; where given, it reads once, few, many or a size class.

TRBV12-3/TRBV12-4,-,TRBJ2-7,few,CASSLAQTGLYEQYF,TGTGCCAGCAGTTTAGCTCAGACAGGACTCTACGAGCAGTACTTC
TRBV12-5,TRBD2,TRBJ2-7,-,CASGLISSGDSYEQYF,TGTGCTAGTGGTTTGATTTCTAGCGGGGACTCCTACGAGCAGTACTTC
TRBV4-1,-,TRBJ1-5,few,CASSPPGVNNQPQHF,TGCGCCAGCAGCCCCCCGGGGGTTAACAATCAGCCCCAGCATTTT
TRBV20-1,-,TRBJ2-5,many,CSARDPGLAETQYF,TGCAGTGCTAGAGATCCAGGACTTGCAGAGACCCAGTACTTC
TRBV6-5,TRBD1,TRBJ2-7,few,CASRDKDRGIYEQYF,TGTGCCAGCAGGGACAAGGACAGGGGCATCTACGAGCAGTACTTC
TRBV12-3/TRBV12-4,-,TRBJ2-1,-,CASSLGYYEQFF,TGTGCCAGCAGTTTAGGGTATTATGAGCAGTTCTTC
TRBV29-1,-,TRBJ2-5,-,CSARAPRWETQYF,TGCAGCGCCCGGGCCCCTAGGTGGGAGACCCAGTACTTC
TRBV27,TRBD2,TRBJ2-1,-,CASSSSGRRDNEQFF,TGTGCCAGCAGTTCCAGCGGGAGGCGGGACAATGAGCAGTTCTTC
TRBV27,-,TRBJ2-5,-,CARTKETQYF,TGTGCCAGAACGAAAGAGACCCAGTACTTC
TRBV11-3,-,TRBJ1-2,few,CASSEEGATDGYTF,TGTGCCAGCAGCGAAGAAGGGGCGACCGATGGCTACACCTTC
TRBV5-5,TRBD2,TRBJ2-1,few,CASSWGLAGFSYNEQFF,TGTGCCAGCAGCTGGGGACTAGCGGGGTTCTCCTACAATGAGCAGTTCTTC
TRBV29-1,-,TRBJ2-7,few,CSVAPHLSGTYEQYF,TGCAGCGTTGCGCCACACCTCTCAGGAACCTACGAGCAGTACTTC
TRBV20-1,TRBD2,TRBJ2-7,-,CSARTSGKETRYF,TGCAGTGCTAGGACTAGCGGGAAAGAGACCCGGTACTTC
TRBV12-3/TRBV12-4,-,TRBJ2-7,-,CASRGDTRDYEQYF,TGTGCCAGCAGGGGGGACACAAGGGACTACGAGCAGTACTTC
TRBV12-3/TRBV12-4,-,TRBJ2-1,-,CASSSRSREFF,TGTGCCAGCAGTTCCCGATCACGGGAGTTCTTC
TRBV12-3/TRBV12-4,-,TRBJ1-4,once,CASRTYGGAANEKLFF,TGTGCCAGCAGGACCTATGGGGGCGCAGCTAATGAAAAACTGTTTTTT
TRBV5-1,TRBD1,TRBJ2-5,-,CASSWTGNQETQYF,TGCGCCAGCAGCTGGACAGGGAACCAAGAGACCCAGTACTTC
TRBV12-3/TRBV12-4,-,TRBJ2-5,-,CASSIDRVREEAQYF,TGTGCCAGCAGTATCGACAGGGTGCGGGAGGAGGCCCAGTACTTC
TRBV6-5,TRBD2,TRBJ2-1,-,CASTVAGSSYNEQFF,TGTGCCAGCACCGTAGCGGGGAGCTCCTACAATGAGCAGTTCTTC
TRBV10-3,TRBD1,TRBJ1-5,many,CAIGTGDSNQPQHF,TGTGCCATCGGGACAGGGGATAGCAATCAGCCCCAGCATTTT
TRBV5-1,TRBD1,TRBJ2-3,-,CASSAGTAFSTDTQYF,TGCGCCAGCAGCGCCGGGACAGCGTTTAGCACAGATACGCAGTATTTT
TRBV9,TRBD2,TRBJ2-5,few,CASSAALGLAKETQYF,TGTGCCAGCAGCGCAGCTTTGGGACTAGCGAAAGAGACCCAGTACTTC
TRBV10-3,TRBD2,TRBJ2-3,-,CAIARDYPPLSTDTQYF,TGTGCCATCGCCCGGGACTACCCACCACTCAGCACAGATACGCAGTATTTT
TRBV10-3,-,TRBJ2-7,-,CAISDWYEQYF,TGTGCCATCAGTGATTGGTACGAGCAGTACTTC
TRBV12-3/TRBV12-4,-,TRBJ2-4,-,CASSPTTGTSYNEQYF,TGTGCCAGCAGCCCCACCACGGGGACGAGTTACAATGAGCAGTACTTC
TRBV4-1,TRBD2,TRBJ2-7,few,CASSQDVTSGSSYEQYF,TGCGCCAGCAGCCAAGATGTTACTAGCGGGAGCTCCTACGAGCAGTACTTC
TRBV2,-,TRBJ1-2,many,CASSARRQYGYTF,TGTGCCAGCAGTGCCAGACGGCAGTATGGCTACACCTTC
TRBV20-1,-,TRBJ2-7,few,CSASARGITYEQYF,TGCAGTGCTTCAGCGAGAGGAATCACCTACGAGCAGTACTTC
TRBV5-1,-,TRBJ1-1,-,CASSLEEGRGTEAFF,TGCGCCAGCAGCTTGGAAGAAGGGAGGGGCACTGAAGCTTTCTTT